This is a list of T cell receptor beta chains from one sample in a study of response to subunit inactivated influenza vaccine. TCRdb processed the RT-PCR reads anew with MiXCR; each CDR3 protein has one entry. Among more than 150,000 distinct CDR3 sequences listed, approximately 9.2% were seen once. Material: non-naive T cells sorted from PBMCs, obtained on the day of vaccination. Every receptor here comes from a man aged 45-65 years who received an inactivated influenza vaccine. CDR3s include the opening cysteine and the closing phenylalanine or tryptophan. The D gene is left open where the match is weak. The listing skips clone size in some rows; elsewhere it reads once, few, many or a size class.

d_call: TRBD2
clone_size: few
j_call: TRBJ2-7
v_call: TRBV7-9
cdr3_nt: TGTGCCAGCAGCCCAGCACCGGGACTAGCGGGAGACGAGCAGTACTTC
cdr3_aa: CASSPAPGLAGDEQYF

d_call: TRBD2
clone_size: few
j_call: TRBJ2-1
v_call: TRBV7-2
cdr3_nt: TGTGCCAGCAGCTTAGGAGGGTCGCGGGGGGAACATGGTGAGCAGTTCTTC
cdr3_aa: CASSLGGSRGEHGEQFF

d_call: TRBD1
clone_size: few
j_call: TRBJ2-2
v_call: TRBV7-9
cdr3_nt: TGTGCCAGCAGCCTAGGGACAGGGTATACCGGGGAGCTGTTTTTT
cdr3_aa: CASSLGTGYTGELFF

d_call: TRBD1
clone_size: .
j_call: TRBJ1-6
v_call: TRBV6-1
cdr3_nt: TGTGCCAGCAGTATGCAGGGGGATAATTCACCCCTCCACTTT
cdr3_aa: CASSMQGDNSPLHF

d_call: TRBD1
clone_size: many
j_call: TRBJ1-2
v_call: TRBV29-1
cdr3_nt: TGCAGCGGCATAGACAGGGAGAAAGGCTATGGCTACACCTTC
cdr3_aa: CSGIDREKGYGYTF

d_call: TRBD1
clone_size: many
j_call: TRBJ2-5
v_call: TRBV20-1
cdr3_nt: TGCAGTGCCCCGGGACAGGGAATAGAGACCCAGTACTTC
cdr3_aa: CSAPGQGIETQYF

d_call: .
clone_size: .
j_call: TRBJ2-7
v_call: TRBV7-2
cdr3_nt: TGTGCCGTGCGGCAGAACTACGAGCAGTACTTC
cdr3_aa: CAVRQNYEQYF

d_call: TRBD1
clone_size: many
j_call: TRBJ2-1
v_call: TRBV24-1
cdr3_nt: TGTGCCACCAGTGATTTCGGGACAGGGTACAATGAGCAGTTCTTC
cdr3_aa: CATSDFGTGYNEQFF

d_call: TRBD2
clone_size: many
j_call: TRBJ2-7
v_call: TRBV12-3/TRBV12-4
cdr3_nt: TGTGCCAGCAGTTTTGGGACTAGCGGAACCTACGAGCAGTACTTC
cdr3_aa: CASSFGTSGTYEQYF

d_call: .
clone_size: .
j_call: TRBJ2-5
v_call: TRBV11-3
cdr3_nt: TGTGCCAGCAGCTTATCCGTAAGGGGGACCCAGTACTTC
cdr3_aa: CASSLSVRGTQYF

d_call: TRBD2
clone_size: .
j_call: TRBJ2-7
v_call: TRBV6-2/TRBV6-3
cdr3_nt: TGTGCCAGCAGGGAACTAGCGGGAGGGACTCGCGAGCAGTACTTC
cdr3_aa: CASRELAGGTREQYF

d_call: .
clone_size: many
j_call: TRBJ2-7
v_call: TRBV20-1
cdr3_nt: TGCAGTGCTAGTGGTGGGGAGGTCGACGAGCAGTACTTC
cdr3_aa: CSASGGEVDEQYF

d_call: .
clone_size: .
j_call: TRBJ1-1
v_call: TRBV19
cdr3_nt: TGTGCCAGTAGTAACCGCTTGGGAGCTTTCTTT
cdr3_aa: CASSNRLGAFF

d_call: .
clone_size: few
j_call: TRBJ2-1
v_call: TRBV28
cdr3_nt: TGTGCCAGCAGTTTACTCGCGACCTACAATGAGCAGTTCTTC
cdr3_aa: CASSLLATYNEQFF

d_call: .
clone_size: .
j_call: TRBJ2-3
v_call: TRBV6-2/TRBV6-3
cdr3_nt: TGTGCCAGCAGTTTCCTCGGACGTGGCGGCGAAACAGATACGCAGTATTTT
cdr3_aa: CASSFLGRGGETDTQYF

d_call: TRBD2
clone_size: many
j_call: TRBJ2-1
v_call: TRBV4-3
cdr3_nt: TGCGCCAGCAGCCACCTTAGCGGGGGTGGGTACAATGAGCAGTTCTTC
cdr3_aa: CASSHLSGGGYNEQFF

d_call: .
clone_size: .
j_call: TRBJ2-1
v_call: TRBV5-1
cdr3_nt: TGCGCCAGCAGCTTCGCTAGCGTTCACAATGAGCAGTTCTTC
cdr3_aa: CASSFASVHNEQFF

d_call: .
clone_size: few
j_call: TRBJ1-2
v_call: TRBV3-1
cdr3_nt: TGTGCCAGCAGCCAAACGACAGTTACCGCTAACTATGGCTACACCTTC
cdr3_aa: CASSQTTVTANYGYTF

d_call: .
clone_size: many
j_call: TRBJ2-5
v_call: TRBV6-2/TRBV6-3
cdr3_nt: TGTGCCTCTGTCCGGGAGACAGGCCCTCAAGAGACCCAGTACTTC
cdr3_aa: CASVRETGPQETQYF

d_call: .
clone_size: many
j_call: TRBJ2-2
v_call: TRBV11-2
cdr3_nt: TGTGCCAGCAGACGACCGGACACGAACACCGGGGAGCTGTTTTTT
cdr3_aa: CASRRPDTNTGELFF

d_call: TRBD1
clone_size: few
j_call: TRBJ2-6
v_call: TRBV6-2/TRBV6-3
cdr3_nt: TGTGCCAGCAGTTACTTGTTCGCGGGACAGGGCGATTCAGTACTCTCTGGGGCCAACGTCCTGACTTTC
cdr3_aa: CASSYLFAGQGDSVLSGANVLTF

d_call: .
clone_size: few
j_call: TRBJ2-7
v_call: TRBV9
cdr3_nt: TGTGCCAGCAGCGAGAGGGAAGGGGGGTACTACGAGCAGTACTTC
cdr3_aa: CASSEREGGYYEQYF

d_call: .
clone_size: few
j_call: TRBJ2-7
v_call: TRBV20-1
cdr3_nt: TGCAGTGCTAGATATTACGAGCAGTACTTC
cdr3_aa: CSARYYEQYF

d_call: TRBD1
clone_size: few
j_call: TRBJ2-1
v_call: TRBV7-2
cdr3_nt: TGTGCCAGCAGCCTCACCGGGACAGGGTGGAATGAGCAGTTCTTC
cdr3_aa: CASSLTGTGWNEQFF

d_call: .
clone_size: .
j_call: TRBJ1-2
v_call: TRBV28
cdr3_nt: TGTGCCAGCAGTTTAGGCTGGAACTATGGCTACACCTTC
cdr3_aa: CASSLGWNYGYTF

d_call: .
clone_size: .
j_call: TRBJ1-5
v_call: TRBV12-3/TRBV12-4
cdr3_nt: TGTGCCAGCAGTCCGCAGGGTTATAGCAATCAGCCCCAGCATTTT
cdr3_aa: CASSPQGYSNQPQHF

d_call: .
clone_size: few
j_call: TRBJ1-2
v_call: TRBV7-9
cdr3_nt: TGTGCCAGCCGAGCCAATACAGGGCACTATGGCTACACCTTC
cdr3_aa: CASRANTGHYGYTF

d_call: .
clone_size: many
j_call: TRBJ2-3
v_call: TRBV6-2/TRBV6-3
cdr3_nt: TGTGCCAGCATCAAGAGGGTCGAAGATACGCAGTATTTT
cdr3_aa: CASIKRVEDTQYF

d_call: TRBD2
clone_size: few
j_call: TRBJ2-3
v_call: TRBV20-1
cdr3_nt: TGCAGTGCTTCCTGGCGGGGGGGCACAGATACGCAGTATTTT
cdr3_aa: CSASWRGGTDTQYF

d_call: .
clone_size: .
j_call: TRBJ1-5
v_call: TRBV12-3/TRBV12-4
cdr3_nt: TGTGCCAGCAGTTTTCTGGGTGGCAATCAGCCCCAGCATTTT
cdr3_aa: CASSFLGGNQPQHF

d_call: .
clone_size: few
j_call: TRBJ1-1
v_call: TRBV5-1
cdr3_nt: TGCGCCAGCAGCTTGACCTCCAGGGACACTGAAGCTTTCTTT
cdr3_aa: CASSLTSRDTEAFF

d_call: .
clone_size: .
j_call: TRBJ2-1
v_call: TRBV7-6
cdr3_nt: TGTGCCAGCAGCTTCCCCGGGGGAGGAGGGGGAGAGGGATATGAAAATGAGCAGTTCTTC
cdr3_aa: CASSFPGGGGGEGYENEQFF

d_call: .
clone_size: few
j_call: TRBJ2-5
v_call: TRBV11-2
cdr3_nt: TGTGCCAGCAGCCCCTTTATCCCTGGGGAAGAGACCCAGTACTTC
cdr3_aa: CASSPFIPGEETQYF

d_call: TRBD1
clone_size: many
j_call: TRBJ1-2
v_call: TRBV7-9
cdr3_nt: TGTGCCAGCAGCTCTGGACAGGGAGGTTATGGCTACACCTTC
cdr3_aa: CASSSGQGGYGYTF

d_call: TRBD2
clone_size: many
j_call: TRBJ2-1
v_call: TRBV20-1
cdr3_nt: TGCAGTGCTATCGGATCCGGCGGGGGGGAGTACAATGAGCAGTTCTTC
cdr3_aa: CSAIGSGGGEYNEQFF

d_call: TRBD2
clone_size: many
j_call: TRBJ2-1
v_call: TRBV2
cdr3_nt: TGTGCCAGCAGTCGCCTAGCGGGAGGGGGTGAGCAGTTCTTC
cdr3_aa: CASSRLAGGGEQFF

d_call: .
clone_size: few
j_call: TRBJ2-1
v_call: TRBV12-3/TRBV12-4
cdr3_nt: TGTGCCAGCAGTTTTTTTGGTGATGAGCAGTTCTTC
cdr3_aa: CASSFFGDEQFF

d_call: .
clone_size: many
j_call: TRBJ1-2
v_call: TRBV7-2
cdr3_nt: TGTGCCAGCAGCTTAGCCGGGGGTAAGAATGGCTACACCTTC
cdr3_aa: CASSLAGGKNGYTF

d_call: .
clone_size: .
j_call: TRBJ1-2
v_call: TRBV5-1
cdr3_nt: TGCGCCAGCAGCTCGTGGGGCGATGGCTACACCTTC
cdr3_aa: CASSSWGDGYTF

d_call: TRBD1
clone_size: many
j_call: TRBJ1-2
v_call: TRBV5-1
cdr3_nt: TGCGCCAGCTCCGATGGCACAGGGGGCTATGGCTACACCTTC
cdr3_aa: CASSDGTGGYGYTF

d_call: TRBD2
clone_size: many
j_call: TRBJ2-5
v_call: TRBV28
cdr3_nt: TGTGCCAGCAGTTTACGTGGCGGGGGACGAGAGACCCAGTACTTC
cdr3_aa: CASSLRGGGRETQYF

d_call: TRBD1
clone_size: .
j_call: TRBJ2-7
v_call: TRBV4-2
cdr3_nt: TGTGCCAGCAGCCAAGATATCTCTTTGTGGACAGGGATTACCTACGAGCAGTACTTC
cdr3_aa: CASSQDISLWTGITYEQYF

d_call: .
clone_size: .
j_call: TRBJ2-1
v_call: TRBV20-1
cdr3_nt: TGCAGTGCTAGAAGCGGGCCAGCCTACGAGCAGTTCTTC
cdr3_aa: CSARSGPAYEQFF

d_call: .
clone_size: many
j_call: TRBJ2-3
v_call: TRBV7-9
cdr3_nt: TGTGCCAGCACTCCGACGAGGGGCGAGGGCACAGATACGCAGTATTTT
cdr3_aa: CASTPTRGEGTDTQYF

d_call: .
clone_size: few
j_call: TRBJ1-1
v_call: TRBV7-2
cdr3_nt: TGTGCCAGCAGCCGCAACAGGGCTGGCAACACTGAAGCTTTCTTT
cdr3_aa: CASSRNRAGNTEAFF

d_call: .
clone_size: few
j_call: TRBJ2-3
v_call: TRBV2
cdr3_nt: TGTGCCAGCAGTGAACAGGATAACGATACGCAGTATTTT
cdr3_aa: CASSEQDNDTQYF

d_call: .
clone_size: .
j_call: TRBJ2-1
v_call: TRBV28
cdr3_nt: TGTGCCACGGACAGCCTGAATGAGCAGTTCTTC
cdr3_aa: CATDSLNEQFF

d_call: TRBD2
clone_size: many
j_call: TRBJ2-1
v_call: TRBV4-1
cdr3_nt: TGCGCCAGCAGCCGCTCAGGACTAGCGGCTTACAATGAGCAGTTCTTC
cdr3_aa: CASSRSGLAAYNEQFF

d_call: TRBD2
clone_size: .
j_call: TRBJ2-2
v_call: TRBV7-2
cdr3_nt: TGTGCCAGCAGCTTAGCCGGGACTAGCGGGGGGGAGCTGTTTTTT
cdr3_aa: CASSLAGTSGGELFF

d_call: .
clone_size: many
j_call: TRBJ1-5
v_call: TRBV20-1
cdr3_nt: TGCAGTGCTAGAGATTTGAGAACTCTGGGGGATCAGCCCCAGCATTTT
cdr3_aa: CSARDLRTLGDQPQHF

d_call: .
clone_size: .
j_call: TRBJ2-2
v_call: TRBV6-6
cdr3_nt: TGTTCCAGCAATTCGGGGGCCGGGGAGCTGTTTTTT
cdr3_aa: CSSNSGAGELFF

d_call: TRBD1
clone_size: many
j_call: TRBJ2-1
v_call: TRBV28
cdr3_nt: TGTGCCAGCCTGAATCCGCTGGGGCAGGGGGAGAATGAGCAGTTCTTC
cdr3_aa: CASLNPLGQGENEQFF

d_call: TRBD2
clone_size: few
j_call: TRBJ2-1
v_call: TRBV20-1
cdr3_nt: TGCAGTGCTCAGGGGACTAGCGGCTACAATGAGCAGTTCTTC
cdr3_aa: CSAQGTSGYNEQFF

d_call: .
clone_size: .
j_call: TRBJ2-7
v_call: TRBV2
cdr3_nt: TGTGCCAGCAGTGACCCGATGGCGCCGGCGGACGAGCAGTACTTC
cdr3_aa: CASSDPMAPADEQYF

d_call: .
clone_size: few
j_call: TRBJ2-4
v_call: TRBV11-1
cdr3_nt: TGTGCCAGCAGCCCGGGTGGCCAAAGGAATCTAGCCAAAAACATTCAGTACTTC
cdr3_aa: CASSPGGQRNLAKNIQYF

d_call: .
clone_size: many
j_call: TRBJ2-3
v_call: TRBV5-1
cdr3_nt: TGCGCCAGCAGCCGGGAGACTGGAAGCACAGATACGCAGTATTTT
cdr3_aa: CASSRETGSTDTQYF

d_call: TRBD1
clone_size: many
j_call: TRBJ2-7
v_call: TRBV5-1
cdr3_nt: TGCGCCAGCAGCTTGGGCGCCGGGACAGGTGATTACGAGCAGTACTTC
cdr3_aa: CASSLGAGTGDYEQYF